This T cell receptor (beta chain) was obtained from a study of OX40 agonist ivuxolimab in advanced cancers. Study-wide background: Among those enrolled, mean age was roughly 62 years (range about 23 to 79) and approximately 80% were male.

Data came from immunoSEQ multiplex PCR; TCRdb stores just in-frame clones and leaves some out. The table has 50,000 to 70,000 clones, over 75% seen once. Study-wide results and limits: Both blood CD4+ and CD8+ T cells showed clonal growth by week 6 at 0.1 to 3.0 mg/kg.

The CDR3 totals 13 residues. Germline loops: CDR1 LNHDA, CDR2 SQIVND (reference sequence). Trimming shortened V by 5 bases and J by 1 base, and 8 bases separated the two germline ends. Details on this clone: No antigen is known for it.

Source: CD4+ or CD8+ T cells sorted from blood, taken in a trial of the OX40 agonist ivuxolimab. The chain combines TRBV19 with TRBJ1-1; D ambiguous. This clonotype was sampled from an adult with an advanced solid tumor such as melanoma, head and neck, liver or kidney cancer. CDR3 sequence reads: CASSYTQNTEAFF. The CDR3 coding sequence is TGTGCCAGTAGTTATACACAGAACACTGAAGCTTTCTTT.